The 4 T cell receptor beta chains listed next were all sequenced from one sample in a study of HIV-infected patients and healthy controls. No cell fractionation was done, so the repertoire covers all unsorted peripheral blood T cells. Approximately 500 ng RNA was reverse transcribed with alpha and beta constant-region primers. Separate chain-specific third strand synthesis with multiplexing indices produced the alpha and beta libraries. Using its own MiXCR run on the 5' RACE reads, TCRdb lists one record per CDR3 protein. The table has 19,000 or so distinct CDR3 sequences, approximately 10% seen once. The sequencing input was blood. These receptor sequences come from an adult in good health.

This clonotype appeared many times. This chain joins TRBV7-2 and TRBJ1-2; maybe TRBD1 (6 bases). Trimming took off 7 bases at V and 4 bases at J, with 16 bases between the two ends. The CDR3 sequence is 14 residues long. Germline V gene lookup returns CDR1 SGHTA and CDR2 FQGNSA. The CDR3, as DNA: TGTGCCAGCATCCTATCAGGGGTGCCCTATGGCTACACCTTC. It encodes CASILSGVPYGYTF.

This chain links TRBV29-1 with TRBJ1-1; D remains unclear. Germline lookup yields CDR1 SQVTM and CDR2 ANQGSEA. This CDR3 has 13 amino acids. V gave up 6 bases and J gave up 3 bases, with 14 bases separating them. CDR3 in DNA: TGCAGCGTCTTACGAGTATATGACACTGAAGCTTTCTTT. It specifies CSVLRVYDTEAFF.

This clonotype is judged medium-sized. The DNA for the CDR3 is TGCAGTGCTGTATCTTACAGGGGGCGCGGCGAGCAGTACTTC. It specifies CSAVSYRGRGEQYF. J is TRBJ2-7 and V is TRBV20-1; 9 bases match TRBD1. The V and J ends lost 5 bases and 6 bases, in that order; junction bases with no gene match: 11. CDR1 and CDR2 (germline): DFQATT, SNEGSKA (reference sequence). The CDR3 is made up of 14 amino acids.

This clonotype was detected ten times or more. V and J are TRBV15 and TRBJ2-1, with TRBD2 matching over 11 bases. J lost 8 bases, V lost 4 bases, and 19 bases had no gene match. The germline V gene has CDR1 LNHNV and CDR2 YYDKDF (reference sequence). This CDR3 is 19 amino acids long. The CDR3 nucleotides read TGTGCCACCAGCACCGAAAAAGGAAGTCTAGCGGGAGGTCCCCATGAGCAGTTCTTC. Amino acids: CATSTEKGSLAGGPHEQFF.